The clone carrying this T cell receptor (beta chain) showed up just a few times. Each CDR3 protein gets one entry after TCRdb re-called the PCR reads with MiXCR. Of approximately 9,700 distinct CDR3 sequences listed, roughly 60% are singletons. The data were obtained in a study of tumor-infiltrating lymphocytes in oesophageal squamous cell carcinoma. The sequenced sample consisted of esophageal tumor tissue. This TCR came from a male donor with esophageal squamous cell carcinoma.

The CDR3 region is CASKPGLATDTQYF. The DNA of the CDR3 is TGTGCCAGCAAACCTGGACTAGCGACAGATACGCAGTATTTT. The chain joins TRBV27 to TRBJ2-3; 9 bases fit TRBD2. Germline CDR1 MNHEY, CDR2 SMNVEV (reference sequence). After removal of 7 bases from V and 3 bases from J, the junction contained 5 bases not matched to a gene. This CDR3 is built from 14 residues.